This section outlines one T cell receptor (beta chain) sequence together with its context. This clone was seen a single time. Which antigen it targets is not known. The sample holds no much larger clone one base away, and base qualities are not on file. The data are from a study of cytomegalovirus exposure and HLA in healthy donors (dated by TCRdb to 2016 to 2017). Turning to the overall study: According to a later analysis, the 110 or so validation repertoires were produced on the same platform as the roughly 600 repertoires of the first cohort. The study was designed to test whether signatures of past pathogen exposure could be identified by cataloging public T cell receptors. High-throughput TCR immunosequencing, statistical association of individual TCRs with disease status, and machine learning were combined to predict cytomegalovirus infection status. A separate validation cohort of some 130 different subjects was used in addition to the approximately 670-subject first cohort.

Donors formed part of the validation cohort, which comprised about 130 subjects and was distinct from the first cohort of fewer than 750 subjects. Library construction relied on the immunoSEQ multiplex PCR assay. For the original study's pipeline: A statistical classification framework was developed to diagnose cytomegalovirus status using the catalog of TCR beta chain sequences. The table was pulled from immuneACCESS by TCRdb, which kept in-frame rearrangements only. Such tables lose some clones; where checked, under half of the loss comes from unresolved V genes, and the rest has no known cause. Clone size and V and J calls were adopted from that table, with D and trimming inferred from the DNA. The sample yields about 120,000 clones; roughly 89% were counted once. Roughly 1.2% of the sample rests with the top ten. Study-level results and caveats: In a later analysis, TCRs clustered in the first cohort were found to also tend to co-occur in the roughly 110 validation repertoires, with approximately 93% of cluster scores above 0. The validation cohort had no HLA typing available for a later analysis, so co-occurrence within that cohort was assessed over all 120 or so repertoires. The authors suggested that the approach could potentially be generalized to other disease states and immunological phenotypes. The classifier was reported to diagnose cytomegalovirus status with high specificity and sensitivity in both the original cohort and the validation cohort. In vitro tests confirmed that a few of the cytomegalovirus-associated TCR beta chains recognize cytomegalovirus antigens. While some public TCRs were present in many individuals, most TCR sequences turned up only very rarely across donors. The study listed 150 to 200 TCR beta chains as associated with cytomegalovirus.

This clonotype was obtained from a woman aged 18-29 years in good health and CMV-seronegative. Sequenced sample: PBMCs.

The DNA sequence follows: TGTGCCAGCAGTTACTCGACGGAGACTAACTATGGCTACACCTTC. Protein translation: CASSYSTETNYGYTF. The V gene is TRBV6-6 and the J gene is TRBJ1-2; the D segment cannot be called with confidence. Relative to germline, V is 0 bases shorter and J is 0 bases shorter, with 8 bases between their ends. Per the germline V gene (reference sequence), MNHNY is the CDR1 and SVGAGI is the CDR2. Its CDR3 holds 15 amino acids, cysteine through phenylalanine. The entry retains the CDR3 DNA only, 45 bases that are in frame from base 1.